Below are 23 T cell receptor beta chains sequenced from a single sample in a study of blood T cell repertoires in COVID-19. Some clones are missing from TCRdb's copy, which holds only in-frame ones; the method was immunoSEQ multiplex PCR. The data contain approximately 200,000 clones, 85% to 90% of them seen just once; the ten biggest clones take up 4% to 4.5%. Sequencing was done on a sample of peripheral blood. These receptors were obtained from a man between 45 and 60 years old with acute or convalescent COVID-19.

The chain couples TRBV19 to TRBJ1-5; 7 bases match TRBD1. Germline CDR1 reads LNHDA; CDR2 reads SQIVND (reference sequence). The CDR3 runs 19 residues. Losses at the gene ends were 4 bases for V and 2 bases for J; bases not matched to a gene: 17. The CDR3 protein is CASSNVVGQPGRGNQPQHF. The CDR3 coding sequence is TGTGCCAGTAGTAACGTAGTGGGACAGCCCGGTCGGGGCAATCAGCCCCAGCATTTT.

The V gene is TRBV23-1, the J gene TRBJ1-1; no clear D. TRBV23-1 carries the ORF label, with uncertain function. V was cut by 0 bases and J by 0 bases, with 14 bases left in between. CDR3 length: 17 residues. Here the CDR3 DNA reads TGCGCCAGCAGTCAATCGGAGGTTGGGGTGATGAACACTGAAGCTTTCTTT. Amino acids: CASSQSEVGVMNTEAFF.

This clone came up once. The gene calls are TRBV6-6 and TRBJ2-5; D perhaps matches TRBD1 (6 bases). This CDR3 comprises 15 residues. In germline, CDR1 is MNHNY, CDR2 SVGAGI (reference sequence). V was clipped by 5 bases and J by 5 bases, with 18 bases between them. As DNA, the CDR3 is TGTGCCAGCAGTCAACAGGGAGTGTTAGAGGAGACCCAGTACTTC. Amino acid sequence: CASSQQGVLEETQYF.

The chain is built from TRBV7-2 and TRBJ2-1; TRBD2 matches 7 bases. J lost 12 bases, V lost 0 bases, and 14 bases had no gene match. The CDR3 extends over 16 amino acids. CDR1 and CDR2 from the germline V gene are SGHTA and FQGNSA. In DNA form, the CDR3 reads TGTGCCAGCAGCTTAGCAGGCATTCCTTTAGGGGAGGGGCAGTTCTTC. Protein sequence: CASSLAGIPLGEGQFF.

The CDR3 protein is CASSGRQGASLGYTF. CDR3 DNA sequence: TGTGCCAGCAGCGGACGACAGGGGGCGAGCCTTGGCTACACCTTC. The rearrangement uses TRBV9 and TRBJ1-2; 10 bases line up with TRBD1. The V and J ends lost 3 bases and 7 bases, in that order; junction bases with no gene match: 9. CDR3 length: 15 amino acids. Germline CDR1 reads SGDLS; CDR2 reads YYNGEE.

Comment on this clone: A read error may account for a junction end that differs from germline. This chain links TRBV6-1 with TRBJ1-3; 7 nucleotides align to TRBD1. Germline lookup yields CDR1 MNHNS and CDR2 SASEGT. CDR3 length: 15 residues. The CDR3, as DNA: TGTGCCAGCAGTAAAGCGGGACAGATTGGAAACACCATATATTTT. Protein: CASSKAGQIGNTIYF.

This clone was seen more than once but under ten times. This sample also contains other DNA sequences that code for the same CDR3. The chain carries TRBV30 and TRBJ1-5; D is perhaps TRBD1 (5 bases). The germline gives CDR1 GTSNPN, CDR2 SVGIG (reference sequence). The CDR3 has 13 amino acids. Trimming cost V 0 bases and J 2 bases, with 5 bases left between them. CDR3 sequence: CAWSVQGNQPQHF. The CDR3 bases are TGTGCCTGGAGTGTACAGGGCAATCAGCCCCAGCATTTT.

This clone occurred once. The chain recombines TRBV6-6 with TRBJ2-7; the D gene is possibly TRBD1 (5 bases). The CDR3 length is 12 residues. CDR1 and CDR2 (germline): MNHNY, SVGAGI (reference sequence). With 6 bases removed from V and 4 bases from J, the gap between germline ends came to 10 bases. CDR3 coding DNA: TGTGCCAGCAGAGGGGCCACATACGAGCAGTACTTC. Protein: CASRGATYEQYF.

This chain joins TRBV6-5 and TRBJ2-3; 10 bases match TRBD1. This CDR3 spans 15 amino acids. Germline loops: CDR1 MNHEY, CDR2 SVGAGI. V was pared by 7 bases and J by 6 bases, with 10 bases of the junction left unmatched. CDR3 region: CASMNGGQGSDTQYF. The CDR3 DNA reads TGTGCCAGCATGAATGGGGGACAGGGGTCGGATACGCAGTATTTT.

The chain uses TRBV5-1 and TRBJ2-1; 9 bases agree with TRBD1. Trimming took 5 bases from V and 12 from J; bases not matched to a gene: 12. The CDR3 is 14 residues long. The germline V gene encodes CDR1 SGHRS and CDR2 YFSETQ. CDR3 DNA: TGCGCCAGCAGTTTTCCGGGACAGGGAGGATCGCAGTTCTTC. This encodes CASSFPGQGGSQFF.

This chain joins TRBV27 and TRBJ1-1; 7 nucleotides agree with TRBD1. The CDR3 runs 15 residues. V trimming: 2 bases; J trimming: 1 base; junction bases outside the gene matches: 4. Germline V gene lookup returns CDR1 MNHEY and CDR2 SMNVEV (reference sequence). The CDR3, as DNA: TGTGCCAGCAGTTTAAAAGCAGGGGGGAACACTGAAGCTTTCTTT. Amino acids: CASSLKAGGNTEAFF.

The chain combines TRBV14 with TRBJ1-4; 9 bases match TRBD1. Per the germline V gene, CDR1 is SGHDN and CDR2 is FVKESK. The CDR3 loop spans 16 amino acids. Unmatched junction bases numbered 1, after V lost 1 base and J lost 1 base. The DNA of the CDR3 is TGTGCCAGCAGCCAAGGACAGGGGGTAACTAATGAAAAACTGTTTTTT. Protein sequence: CASSQGQGVTNEKLFF.

The chain couples TRBV19 to TRBJ1-5, with a possible D match to TRBD1 (6 bases). The germline CDR1 and CDR2 sequences are LNHDA and SQIVND (reference sequence). Trimming removed 9 bases at V and 6 bases at J, with 18 bases between. The CDR3 covers 14 residues. The CDR3 DNA reads as TGTGCCAGCGGTGACAGGTTAGGTAGTCAGCCCCAGCATTTT. It specifies CASGDRLGSQPQHF.

This clone was picked up a small number of times. V and J are TRBV12-3 or TRBV12-4 and TRBJ1-2; D is perhaps TRBD1 (6 bases). The CDR3 has 13 residues. V lost 9 bases and J 7 bases, leaving 18 bases between the germline ends. The CDR3 loop is CASRLQGRLGYTF. CDR3 coding DNA: TGTGCCAGTCGACTTCAGGGGAGACTTGGCTACACCTTC.

J is TRBJ1-5 and V is TRBV27; no clear D. Germline V gene sequence: CDR1 MNHEY, CDR2 SMNVEV (reference sequence). This CDR3 region has 12 residues. Trimming took off 11 bases at V and 2 bases at J, with 10 bases between the two ends. CDR3 sequence reads: CASRERNQPQHF. The CDR3 DNA reads TGTGCCTCACGGGAGCGCAATCAGCCCCAGCATTTT.

V gene TRBV6-6 combines with J gene TRBJ2-7, with TRBD1 matching over 7 bases. The J segment lost 6 bases and the V segment lost 4 bases, leaving 12 bases of the junction unmatched. The CDR3 runs to 15 residues. CDR1 is MNHNY, CDR2 SVGAGI, per germline (reference sequence). In DNA, the CDR3 is TGTGCCAGCAGTTCCCGGACAGGAGAAGGGAGCGAGCAGTACTTC. Amino acid sequence: CASSSRTGEGSEQYF.

This rearrangement joins TRBV3-1 (or the pseudogene TRBV3-2) to TRBJ1-6, with D uncertain. Germline loops: CDR1 LGHDT, CDR2 YNNKEL (reference sequence). The CDR3 extends over 14 amino acids. Between the trimmed V and J ends, which lost 4 bases and 8 bases, there was a span of 12 bases. The CDR3 DNA sequence: TGTGCCAGCAGCCCATTGCTTCAGGATTCACCCCTCCACTTT. Amino acids: CASSPLLQDSPLHF.

Here the CDR3 DNA reads TGTGCCAGCAGCCGCCGACAGGGGGGGGATGAAAAACTGTTTTTT. This sequence encodes CASSRRQGGDEKLFF. The chain couples TRBV6-6 to TRBJ1-4; TRBD1 matches at 9 bases. Trimming at V came to 6 bases and at J to 6 bases, leaving 8 bases not matched to a gene. The CDR3 has 15 amino acids. Per germline, CDR1 MNHNY and CDR2 SVGAGI (reference sequence).

J is TRBJ1-1 and V is TRBV13; D is possibly TRBD1 (6 bases). The length of the CDR3 is 13 residues. V was trimmed by 3 bases and J by 4 bases, leaving 9 bases between them. Germline lookup yields CDR1 PRHDT and CDR2 FYEKMQ (reference sequence). The CDR3 coding sequence is TGTGCCAGCAGCTTTCAGGGGCCCACTGAAGCTTTCTTT. It codes for CASSFQGPTEAFF.

V is TRBV5-4 and J is TRBJ2-2; D perhaps matches TRBD1 (6 bases). CDR1 and CDR2 from the germline V gene are SGHNT and YYREEE (reference sequence). This CDR3 contains 14 residues. V was clipped by 4 bases and J by 8 bases, with 15 bases between them. For the CDR3, the DNA is TGTGCCAGCAGCGCCCAGGGGAAACTAGGGGAGCTGTTTTTT. Its protein product is CASSAQGKLGELFF.

J is TRBJ1-4 and V is TRBV6-5, with 8 bases identical to TRBD1. CDR3 length: 16 amino acids. Germline V lookup: CDR1 MNHEY, CDR2 SVGAGI. The V gene end was trimmed by 0 bases and the J gene end by 10 bases; junction bases not matched to a gene: 10. The CDR3 region is CASSYSTGQGFGKLFF. CDR3 nucleotides: TGTGCCAGCAGTTACTCGACAGGACAGGGATTTGGAAAACTGTTTTTT.

J is TRBJ1-1 and V is TRBV11-2, with no clear D. The CDR3 totals 13 residues. Trimming took off 5 bases at V and 2 bases at J, with 9 bases between the two ends. Germline assignment: CDR1 SGHAT and CDR2 FQNNGV. The CDR3 bases are TGTGCCAGCAGCCTTACATCAAACACTGAAGCTTTCTTT. It codes for CASSLTSNTEAFF.

This clone was counted once. The rearrangement uses TRBV19 and TRBJ1-2; 8 bases match TRBD1. Germline V gene lookup returns CDR1 LNHDA and CDR2 SQIVND (reference sequence). The CDR3 is 17 residues long. Losses at the gene ends were 4 bases for V and 4 bases for J; bases not matched to a gene: 14. As DNA, the CDR3 is TGTGCCAGTAGTAAAAACAGGGGGACGGTAGGGAGCTATGGCTACACCTTC. Protein: CASSKNRGTVGSYGYTF.